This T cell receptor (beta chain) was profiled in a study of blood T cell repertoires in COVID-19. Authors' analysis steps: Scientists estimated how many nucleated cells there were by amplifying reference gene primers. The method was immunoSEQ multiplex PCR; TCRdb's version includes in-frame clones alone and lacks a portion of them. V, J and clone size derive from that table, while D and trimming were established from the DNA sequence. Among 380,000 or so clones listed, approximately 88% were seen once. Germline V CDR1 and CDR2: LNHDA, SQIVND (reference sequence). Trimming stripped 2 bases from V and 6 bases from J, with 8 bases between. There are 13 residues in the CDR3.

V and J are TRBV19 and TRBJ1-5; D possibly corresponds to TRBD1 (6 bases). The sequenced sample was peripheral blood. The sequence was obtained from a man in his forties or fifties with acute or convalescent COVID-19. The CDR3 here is CASSIQGTQPQHF. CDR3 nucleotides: TGTGCCAGTAGTATACAGGGGACTCAGCCCCAGCATTTT.